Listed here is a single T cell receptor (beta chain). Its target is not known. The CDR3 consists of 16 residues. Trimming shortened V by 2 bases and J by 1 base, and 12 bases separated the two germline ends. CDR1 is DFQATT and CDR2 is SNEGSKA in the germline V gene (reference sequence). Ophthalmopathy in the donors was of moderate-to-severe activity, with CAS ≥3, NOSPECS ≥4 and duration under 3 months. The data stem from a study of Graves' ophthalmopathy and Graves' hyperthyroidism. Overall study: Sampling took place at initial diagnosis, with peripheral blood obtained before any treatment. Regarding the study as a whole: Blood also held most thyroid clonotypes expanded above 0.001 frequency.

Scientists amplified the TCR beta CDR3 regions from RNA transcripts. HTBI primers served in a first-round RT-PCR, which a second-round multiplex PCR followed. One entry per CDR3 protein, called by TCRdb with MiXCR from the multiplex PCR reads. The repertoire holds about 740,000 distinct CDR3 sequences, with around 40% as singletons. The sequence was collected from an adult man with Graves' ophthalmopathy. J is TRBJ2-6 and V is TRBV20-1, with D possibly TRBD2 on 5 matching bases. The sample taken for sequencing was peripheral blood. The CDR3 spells CSARSSGVSGANVLTF. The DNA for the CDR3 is TGCAGTGCTAGATCATCCGGGGTGTCTGGGGCCAACGTCCTGACTTTC.